Given below is one T cell receptor (beta chain) in context. Its antigen is unidentified. The sample originates from a study of shared clonotypes between healthy human individuals. About the research overall: Each donor's CD8 memory used one plate, CD8 naive two, each CD4 subset three. Study-wide results and caveats: Estimated richness was generally greater in naive than memory subsets. Large sequencing depth failed to make sorted-subset sequencing complete, rarefaction showed.

For each subset, genomic DNA was distributed in equal portions over several immunoSEQ plates. Produced via immunoSEQ multiplex PCR; TCRdb's table is partial and in-frame only. The sample has around 1.9 million clones; just over 90% are singletons. Positively selected for CCR7, the CD45RO-negative cells used as naive CD8 cells excluded terminally differentiated effector memory CD45RA+ cells. Germline lookup yields CDR1 SGDLS and CDR2 YYNGEE. The CDR3 length is 16 residues. Between the trimmed V and J ends, which lost 0 bases and 0 bases, there was a span of 11 bases. This chain connects TRBV9 to TRBJ2-3; perhaps D is TRBD1 or TRBD2 (6 bases each). This clonotype was obtained from a man aged 18 to 29 in good health. Some clones in this sample may be carry-over from other donors' samples. The sequencing input was naive CD8+ T cells from PBMCs. This CDR3 reads CASSVARGESTDTQYF. The CDR3 DNA reads as TGTGCCAGCAGCGTAGCAAGGGGGGAGAGCACAGATACGCAGTATTTT.